The T cell receptor beta chain under discussion was sequenced for a study of T cell responses to AZD1222 COVID-19 vaccine. Findings and caveats of the study: Recipients of AZD1222 seropositive at baseline numbered only 6 or 7. Spike-specific TCR breadth and depth rose after two AZD1222 doses. Among the donors, most were white British and more were female, and clonal diversity was possibly underestimated.

Sequencing used immunoSEQ multiplex PCR; TCRdb keeps in-frame clones, though not all of them. The sample has around 120,000 clones; around 90% are singletons. As concerns this clone: Antigen specificity is unknown.

Germline V lookup: CDR1 KGHSH, CDR2 LQKENI. With 3 bases removed from V and 1 base from J, the gap between germline ends came to 22 bases. The CDR3 consists of 18 residues. The chain carries TRBV18 and TRBJ2-7; D remains ambiguous. The sample in question was peripheral blood, obtained on day 0 of AZD1222 vaccination. The clonotype comes from an adult in good health. CDR3 in DNA: TGTGCCAGCTCACCGATCTCCGCCCCGCGGAGCCTATCCTACGAGCAGTACTTC. It codes for CASSPISAPRSLSYEQYF.